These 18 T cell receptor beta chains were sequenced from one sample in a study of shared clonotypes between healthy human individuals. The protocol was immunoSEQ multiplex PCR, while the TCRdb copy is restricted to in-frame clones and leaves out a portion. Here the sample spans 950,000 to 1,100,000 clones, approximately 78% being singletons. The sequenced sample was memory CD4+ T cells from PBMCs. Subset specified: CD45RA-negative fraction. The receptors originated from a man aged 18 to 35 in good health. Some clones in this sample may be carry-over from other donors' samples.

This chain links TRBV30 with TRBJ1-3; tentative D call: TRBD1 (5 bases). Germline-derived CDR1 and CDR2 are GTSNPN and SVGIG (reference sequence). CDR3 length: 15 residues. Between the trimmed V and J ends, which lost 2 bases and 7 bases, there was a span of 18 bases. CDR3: CAWSPRGRPGNTIYF. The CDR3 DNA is TGTGCCTGGAGTCCTCGGGGGAGGCCCGGGAACACCATATATTTT.

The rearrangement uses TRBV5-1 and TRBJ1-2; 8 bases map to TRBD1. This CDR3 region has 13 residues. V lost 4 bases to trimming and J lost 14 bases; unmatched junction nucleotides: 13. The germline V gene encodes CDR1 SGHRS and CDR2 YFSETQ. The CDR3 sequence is CASSIQGQELGTF. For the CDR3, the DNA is TGCGCCAGCAGCATCCAGGGACAGGAGCTAGGTACCTTC.

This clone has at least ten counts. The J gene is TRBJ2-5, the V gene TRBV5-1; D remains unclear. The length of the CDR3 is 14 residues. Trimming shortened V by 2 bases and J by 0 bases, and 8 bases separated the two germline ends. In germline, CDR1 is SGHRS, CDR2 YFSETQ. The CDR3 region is CASSFSENQETQYF. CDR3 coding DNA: TGCGCCAGCAGCTTTTCAGAAAACCAAGAGACCCAGTACTTC.

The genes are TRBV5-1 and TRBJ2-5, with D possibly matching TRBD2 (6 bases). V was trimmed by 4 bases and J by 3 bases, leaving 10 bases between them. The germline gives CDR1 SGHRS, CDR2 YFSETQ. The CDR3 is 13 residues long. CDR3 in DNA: TGCGCCAGCAGCCGCCCGGGAGAAGAGACCCAGTACTTC. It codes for CASSRPGEETQYF. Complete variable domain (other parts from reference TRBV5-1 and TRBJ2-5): KAGVTQTPRYLIKTRGQQVTLSCSPISGHRSVSWYQQTPGQGLQFLFEYFSETQRNKGNFPGRFSGRQFSNSRSEMNVSTLELGDSALYLCASSRPGEETQYFGPGTRLLVL.

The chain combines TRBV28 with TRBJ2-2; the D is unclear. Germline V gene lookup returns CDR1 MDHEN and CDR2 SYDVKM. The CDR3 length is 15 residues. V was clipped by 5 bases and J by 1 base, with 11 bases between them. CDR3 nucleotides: TGTGCCAGCAGTCCCCAGACGGTGAACACCGGGGAGCTGTTTTTT. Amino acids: CASSPQTVNTGELFF.

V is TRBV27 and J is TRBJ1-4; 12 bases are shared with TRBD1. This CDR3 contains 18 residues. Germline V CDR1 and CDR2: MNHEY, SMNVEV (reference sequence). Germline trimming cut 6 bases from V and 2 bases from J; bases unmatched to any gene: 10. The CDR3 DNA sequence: TGTGCCAGCAGCCCCGGGACAGGGGGCTTGGGCACTAATGAAAAACTGTTTTTT. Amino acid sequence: CASSPGTGGLGTNEKLFF.

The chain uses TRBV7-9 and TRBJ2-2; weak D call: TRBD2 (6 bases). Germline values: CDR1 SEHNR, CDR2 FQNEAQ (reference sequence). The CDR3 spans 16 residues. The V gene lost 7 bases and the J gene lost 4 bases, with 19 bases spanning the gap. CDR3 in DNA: TGTGCCAGCACCCTACTCGGAGGGCGGGGCACCGGGGAGCTGTTTTTT. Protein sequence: CASTLLGGRGTGELFF.

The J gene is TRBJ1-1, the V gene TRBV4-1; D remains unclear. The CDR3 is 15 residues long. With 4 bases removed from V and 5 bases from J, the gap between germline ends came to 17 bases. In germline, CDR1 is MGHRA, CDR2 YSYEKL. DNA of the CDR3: TGCGCCAGCAGCCCAGGCCCTAGGGATAAAACTGAAGCTTTCTTT. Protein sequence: CASSPGPRDKTEAFF.

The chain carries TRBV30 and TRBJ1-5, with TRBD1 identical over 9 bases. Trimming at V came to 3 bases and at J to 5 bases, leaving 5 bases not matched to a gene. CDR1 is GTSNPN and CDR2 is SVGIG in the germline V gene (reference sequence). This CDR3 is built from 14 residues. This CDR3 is CAWRPGQGDQPQHF. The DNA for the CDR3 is TGTGCCTGGAGACCGGGACAGGGCGATCAGCCCCAGCATTTT.

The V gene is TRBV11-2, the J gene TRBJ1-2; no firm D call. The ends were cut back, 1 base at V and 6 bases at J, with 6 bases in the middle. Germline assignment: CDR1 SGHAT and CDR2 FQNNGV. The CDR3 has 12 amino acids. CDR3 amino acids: CASSLVANGYTF. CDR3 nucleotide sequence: TGTGCCAGCAGCTTAGTCGCGAATGGCTACACCTTC.

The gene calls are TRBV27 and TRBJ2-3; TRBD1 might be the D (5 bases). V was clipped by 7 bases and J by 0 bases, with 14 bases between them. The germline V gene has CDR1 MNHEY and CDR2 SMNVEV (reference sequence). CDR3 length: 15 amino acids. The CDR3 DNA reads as TGTGCCAGCACTCCCAAGGGGCGTAGCACAGATACGCAGTATTTT. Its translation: CASTPKGRSTDTQYF.

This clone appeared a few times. CDR3 nucleotide sequence: TGTGCCAGCAGCTTAGTGTCTAGCGGGAACTCCGAGCAGTACTTC. Translated: CASSLVSSGNSEQYF. V gene TRBV7-2 combines with J gene TRBJ2-7, with 9 bases that match TRBD2. Germline V gene data show CDR1 as SGHTA and CDR2 as FQGNSA. The junction had 7 bases not matched to a gene; V was cut back by 1 base and J by 6 bases. CDR3 size: 15 residues.

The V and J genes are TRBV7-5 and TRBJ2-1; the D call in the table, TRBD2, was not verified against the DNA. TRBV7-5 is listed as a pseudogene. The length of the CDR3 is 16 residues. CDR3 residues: CVRTPNSLAGAYEQFF. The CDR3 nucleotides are TGTGTCAGAACCCCTAATTCGCTAGCGGGAGCTTACGAGCAGTTCTTC.

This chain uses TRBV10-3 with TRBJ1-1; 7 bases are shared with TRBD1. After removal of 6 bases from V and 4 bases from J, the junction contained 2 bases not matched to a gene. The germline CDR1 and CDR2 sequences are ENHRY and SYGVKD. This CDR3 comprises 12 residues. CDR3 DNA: TGTGCCATCAGCGAGGGGGCCACTGAAGCTTTCTTT. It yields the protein CAISEGATEAFF.

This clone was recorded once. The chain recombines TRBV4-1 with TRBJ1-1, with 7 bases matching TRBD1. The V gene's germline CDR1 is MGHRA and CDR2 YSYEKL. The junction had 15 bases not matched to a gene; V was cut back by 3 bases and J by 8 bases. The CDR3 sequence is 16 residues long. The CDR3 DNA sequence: TGCGCCAGCAGCCAGAAGTCCTGGACAGGCCAATGGGAAGCTTTCTTT. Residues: CASSQKSWTGQWEAFF.

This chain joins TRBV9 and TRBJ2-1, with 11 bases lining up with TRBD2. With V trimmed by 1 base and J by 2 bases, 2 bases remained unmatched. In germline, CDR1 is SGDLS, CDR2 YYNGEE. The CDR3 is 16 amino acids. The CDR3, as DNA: TGTGCCAGCAGCGTACATAGCGGGAGGGCCTACAATGAGCAGTTCTTC. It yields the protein CASSVHSGRAYNEQFF.

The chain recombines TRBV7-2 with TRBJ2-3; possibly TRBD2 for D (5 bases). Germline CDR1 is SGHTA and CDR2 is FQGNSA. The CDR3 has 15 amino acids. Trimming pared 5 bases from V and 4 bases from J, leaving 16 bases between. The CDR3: CASSLGGAGPDTQYF. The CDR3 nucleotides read TGTGCCAGCAGCCTAGGAGGTGCGGGCCCAGATACGCAGTATTTT. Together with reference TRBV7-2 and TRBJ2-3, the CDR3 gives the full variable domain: GAGVSQSPSNKVTEKGKDVELRCDPISGHTALYWYRQSLGQGLEFLIYFQGNSAPDKSGLPSDRFSAERTGGSVSTLTIQRTQQEDSAVYLCASSLGGAGPDTQYFGPGTRLTVL.

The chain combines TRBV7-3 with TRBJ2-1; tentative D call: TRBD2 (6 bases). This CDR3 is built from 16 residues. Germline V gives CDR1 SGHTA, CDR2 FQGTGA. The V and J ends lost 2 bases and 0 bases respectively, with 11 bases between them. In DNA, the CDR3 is TGTGCCAGCAGCTTAGGAGCGGGCCACTCCTACAATGAGCAGTTCTTC. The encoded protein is CASSLGAGHSYNEQFF.